This T cell receptor beta chain emerged from a study of blood T cell repertoires in COVID-19. Study at large: PBMCs, B-cell-depleted T cells, or T cells provided the cDNA or gDNA that made up the material.

The authors' processing: By means of reference gene primer amplification, nucleated cell counts were estimated. Only in-frame clones appear in the TCRdb table, and some are missing; sequencing was by immunoSEQ multiplex PCR. The DNA was the basis for D and trimming; V, J and clone size are from that table. Among 190,000 or so clones listed, approximately 87% were seen once. The V gene's germline CDR1 is MNHEY and CDR2 SMNVEV (reference sequence). The CDR3 consists of 12 residues. The germline V and J ends were trimmed by 2 bases and 8 bases, with 7 bases remaining between them. The sample was peripheral blood. This chain joins TRBV27 and TRBJ2-1; a weak D match, TRBD2 (6 bases). The sequence derives from a young woman who had recovered from COVID-19. CDR3: CASSLTGDEQFF. CDR3 coding DNA: TGTGCCAGCAGTTTAACGGGGGATGAGCAGTTCTTC.